The source of this TCR beta chain is a study of blood T cell repertoires in COVID-19. Trimming at V came to 6 bases and at J to 10 bases, leaving 8 bases not matched to a gene. The CDR3 covers 14 residues. Germline assignment: CDR1 MNHEY and CDR2 SVGAGI. Original analysis: Estimates of nucleated cell counts were drawn from the amplification of reference gene primers. The table came from immunoSEQ multiplex PCR; TCRdb's copy has only in-frame clones and leaves some out. The DNA was the basis for D and trimming; V, J and clone size are from that table. The profile covers under 200,000 clones, with 88% appearing a single time and roughly 6% taken by the ten largest.

This chain connects TRBV6-5 to TRBJ1-5, with TRBD1 identical over 11 bases. The sequenced sample consisted of peripheral blood. This TCR was sampled from a middle-aged man with active or convalescent COVID-19. CDR3 coding DNA: TGTGCCAGCAGCGGACAGGGGGCGATGGAACCCCAGCATTTT. Translating gives CASSGQGAMEPQHF.